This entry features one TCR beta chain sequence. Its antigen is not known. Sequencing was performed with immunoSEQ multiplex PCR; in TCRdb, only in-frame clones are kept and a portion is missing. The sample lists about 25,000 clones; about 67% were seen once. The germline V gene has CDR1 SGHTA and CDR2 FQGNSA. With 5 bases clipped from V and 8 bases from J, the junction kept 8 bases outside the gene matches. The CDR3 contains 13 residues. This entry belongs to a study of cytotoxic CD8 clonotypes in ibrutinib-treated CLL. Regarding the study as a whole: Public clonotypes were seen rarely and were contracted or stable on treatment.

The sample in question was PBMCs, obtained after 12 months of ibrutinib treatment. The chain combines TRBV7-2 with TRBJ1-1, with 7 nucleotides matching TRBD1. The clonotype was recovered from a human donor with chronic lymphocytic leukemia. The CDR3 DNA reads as TGTGCCAGCAGCCGGCCGGACAGGAGAGAAGCTTTCTTT. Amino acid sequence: CASSRPDRREAFF.